The rows below give T cell receptor beta chains drawn from one sample of a study of T cells in pancreatic ductal adenocarcinoma. Generated by immunoSEQ multiplex PCR, the TCRdb table keeps only in-frame clones and is missing some. The repertoire holds about 29,000 clones, with 85% to 95% as singletons. The sample consisted of PBMCs. The receptors stem from a human donor with pancreatic ductal adenocarcinoma. Each CDR3 is given with its conserved first and last residue. The D gene is left open where the match is weak. Part of the rows lack a size; the others show once, few, many or a class for expanded clones.

v_gene	d_gene	j_gene	abundance	CDR3aa	CDR3nt
TRBV2	NA	TRBJ1-5	NA	CASSDSSLRNQPQHF	TGTGCCAGCAGTGATTCAAGTCTCCGCAATCAGCCCCAGCATTTT
TRBV11-3	NA	TRBJ2-1	NA	CASSLGGGREQFF	TGTGCCAGCAGCTTAGGAGGGGGGCGTGAGCAGTTCTTC
TRBV6-1	NA	TRBJ2-7	few	CASSEAHLGYEQYF	TGTGCCAGCAGTGAAGCACACCTAGGGTACGAGCAGTACTTC
TRBV6-1	NA	TRBJ1-2	NA	CASSEGSYGYTF	TGTGCCAGCAGTGAGGGATCCTATGGCTACACCTTC
TRBV25-1	NA	TRBJ2-7	NA	CASSEDQSTYEQYF	TGTGCCAGCAGTGAAGATCAGTCGACCTACGAGCAGTACTTC
TRBV15	TRBD2	TRBJ2-1	NA	CATSIGLARKYNEQFF	TGTGCCACCAGCATAGGACTAGCCCGAAAATACAATGAGCAGTTCTTC
TRBV28	NA	TRBJ1-5	NA	CASSLLAGGQPQHF	TGTGCCAGCAGTTTATTGGCAGGTGGTCAGCCCCAGCATTTT
TRBV14	NA	TRBJ2-5	NA	CASSQRRIGVFQETQYF	TGTGCCAGCAGCCAGCGCAGGATCGGGGTCTTCCAAGAGACCCAGTACTTC
TRBV6-1	NA	TRBJ1-3	NA	CASSVSVGDIGNTIYF	TGTGCCAGCAGTGTGTCGGTGGGGGACATTGGAAACACCATATATTTT
TRBV29-1	NA	TRBJ1-1	NA	CSVGGTGGGEAFF	TGCAGCGTTGGGGGGACCGGGGGAGGTGAAGCTTTCTTT
TRBV11-2	NA	TRBJ2-3	NA	CASSLHQPSTDTQYF	TGTGCCAGCAGCTTACACCAGCCAAGCACAGATACGCAGTATTTT
TRBV11-2	NA	TRBJ2-5	NA	CASSLDRTHF	TGTGCCAGCAGCTTAGACCGGACCCACTTC
TRBV9	TRBD2	TRBJ2-1	NA	CASSVALAGGDNEQFF	TGTGCCAGCAGCGTAGCGCTAGCGGGAGGGGACAATGAGCAGTTCTTC
TRBV7-2	TRBD2	TRBJ2-7	NA	CASSFLAGVYEQYF	TGTGCCAGCAGCTTCCTAGCGGGAGTGTACGAGCAGTACTTC
TRBV19	TRBD1	TRBJ1-4	NA	CASSLGQGTSYEKLFF	TGTGCCAGTAGTTTGGGACAGGGTACATCTTATGAAAAACTGTTTTTT
TRBV6-1	TRBD1	TRBJ1-5	NA	CASSGGQTHQPQHF	TGTGCCAGCAGTGGGGGACAGACCCATCAGCCCCAGCATTTT
TRBV10-3	NA	TRBJ2-7	NA	CATLGLLTYEQYF	TGTGCCACCCTGGGACTGTTGACTTACGAGCAGTACTTC
TRBV2	NA	TRBJ2-2	NA	CASSDFRGTGELFF	TGTGCCAGCAGTGATTTCAGGGGCACCGGGGAGCTGTTTTTT
TRBV28	TRBD2	TRBJ2-5	NA	CASSFLGGETQYF	TGTGCCAGCAGTTTCCTGGGAGGGGAGACCCAGTACTTC
TRBV5-8	TRBD1	TRBJ2-7	NA	CASSLPQGDEQYF	TGTGCCAGCAGCTTGCCACAGGGGGACGAGCAGTACTTC
TRBV27	NA	TRBJ2-7	NA	CASSLLQGNYEQYF	TGTGCCAGCAGTTTGTTACAGGGTAACTACGAGCAGTACTTC
TRBV28	NA	TRBJ2-7	NA	CASSRGDYEQYF	TGTGCCAGCTCTAGGGGGGACTACGAGCAGTACTTC
TRBV7-9	TRBD1	TRBJ1-5	NA	CASSFGQGPFSNQPQHF	TGTGCCAGCAGCTTCGGACAGGGTCCCTTTAGCAATCAGCCCCAGCATTTT
TRBV6-1	NA	TRBJ2-7	NA	CASSETFSYEQYF	TGTGCCAGCAGTGAGACGTTCTCCTACGAGCAGTACTTC
TRBV5-6	NA	TRBJ2-1	NA	CASSFRLSHEQFF	TGTGCCAGCAGCTTTAGGTTGTCCCATGAGCAGTTCTTC
TRBV11-2	TRBD2	TRBJ2-1	NA	CASSLGRNGLADEQFF	TGTGCCAGCAGCTTAGGAAGGAATGGACTAGCCGATGAGCAGTTCTTC